This is a list of T cell receptor beta chains from one sample in a study of CD8 T cells in Susac syndrome. TCRdb recomputed calls from the immunoSEQ multiplex PCR reads with MiXCR, one row per CDR3 protein. The data contain approximately 150,000 distinct CDR3 sequences, approximately 93% of them singletons. Material: CD4+ T cells from PBMCs. The source of these receptors is a human donor in good health. CDR3s leave out the opening cysteine and the closing phenylalanine or tryptophan. Each record gives: V gene, clone size, J gene, CDR3 protein. The size of a clone is reported for some rows only, either as once, few or many, or as a class for expanded clones.

V gene: TRBV28; clone size: .; J gene: TRBJ2-7; CDR3 protein: ASSPQGLPNYEQY
V gene: TRBV10-2; clone size: .; J gene: TRBJ2-5; CDR3 protein: ASSESSGKMETQY
V gene: TRBV12-3/TRBV12-4; clone size: once; J gene: TRBJ2-2; CDR3 protein: ASRQGRRIGELF
V gene: TRBV5-4; clone size: .; J gene: TRBJ2-5; CDR3 protein: ASSRDRGGETQY
V gene: TRBV19; clone size: .; J gene: TRBJ1-1; CDR3 protein: ASSIALMNTEAF
V gene: TRBV18; clone size: once; J gene: TRBJ1-2; CDR3 protein: ASSPKTSAGGYT
V gene: TRBV24-1; clone size: .; J gene: TRBJ2-5; CDR3 protein: ATSAAGQGYQETQY
V gene: TRBV11-2; clone size: .; J gene: TRBJ2-3; CDR3 protein: ASSPTGTSGSTDTQY
V gene: TRBV5-1; clone size: .; J gene: TRBJ2-2; CDR3 protein: ASSADTYTGELF
V gene: TRBV11-2; clone size: .; J gene: TRBJ1-2; CDR3 protein: ASSLGSGAVLYGYT
V gene: TRBV19; clone size: .; J gene: TRBJ1-2; CDR3 protein: ASSLDGFSGYT
V gene: TRBV4-1; clone size: .; J gene: TRBJ2-5; CDR3 protein: ASSQGGTSGEQETQY
V gene: TRBV29-1; clone size: once; J gene: TRBJ2-7; CDR3 protein: SVAQGGDSYEQY
V gene: TRBV5-6; clone size: .; J gene: TRBJ1-1; CDR3 protein: ASSSGQGNTEAF
V gene: TRBV7-9; clone size: .; J gene: TRBJ1-1; CDR3 protein: ASSRGGGSEAF
V gene: TRBV29-1; clone size: .; J gene: TRBJ1-6; CDR3 protein: SVAFDSVDSPLH
V gene: TRBV18; clone size: .; J gene: TRBJ2-3; CDR3 protein: ASSPLGRGITDTQY
V gene: TRBV19; clone size: .; J gene: TRBJ2-7; CDR3 protein: ASSIGAGYEQY
V gene: TRBV18; clone size: .; J gene: TRBJ1-2; CDR3 protein: ASSPEVGYT
V gene: TRBV27; clone size: .; J gene: TRBJ2-3; CDR3 protein: ASSTAGTPLGDTQY
V gene: TRBV6-1; clone size: .; J gene: TRBJ1-1; CDR3 protein: ASNRERGQMNTEAF
V gene: TRBV5-1; clone size: .; J gene: TRBJ2-7; CDR3 protein: ASSLGIQGYEQY
V gene: TRBV10-2; clone size: .; J gene: TRBJ1-1; CDR3 protein: ASLSPGGRTEAF
V gene: TRBV4-2; clone size: .; J gene: TRBJ2-1; CDR3 protein: ASSQDRGAGGNEQF
V gene: TRBV4-1; clone size: .; J gene: TRBJ2-1; CDR3 protein: ASSQAQRFSYNEQF
V gene: TRBV12-5; clone size: .; J gene: TRBJ2-1; CDR3 protein: ASGFGGGDEQF
V gene: TRBV7-8; clone size: .; J gene: TRBJ1-1; CDR3 protein: ASSLRQGGNTEAF
V gene: TRBV12-3/TRBV12-4; clone size: .; J gene: TRBJ1-1; CDR3 protein: ASSRQVMNTEAF
V gene: TRBV7-7; clone size: few; J gene: TRBJ2-2; CDR3 protein: ASSLARGPNTGELF
V gene: TRBV28; clone size: few; J gene: TRBJ1-1; CDR3 protein: ASAQGNTEAF
V gene: TRBV9; clone size: .; J gene: TRBJ2-1; CDR3 protein: ASSVRGLTSGRGNGEQF
V gene: TRBV20-1; clone size: .; J gene: TRBJ1-5; CDR3 protein: SANRGGSNQPQH
V gene: TRBV4-2; clone size: .; J gene: TRBJ2-1; CDR3 protein: ASSRLAEGDEQF
V gene: TRBV7-9; clone size: .; J gene: TRBJ1-1; CDR3 protein: ASSAPQGRTEAF
V gene: TRBV25-1; clone size: few; J gene: TRBJ2-1; CDR3 protein: ASSELAGEYNEQF